This T cell receptor beta chain was recovered during a study of read filtering for tumor transcriptome and immune sequencing. CDR3 length: 14 amino acids. V shed 5 bases and J shed 5 bases, with 15 bases lying between them. Germline V gene sequence: CDR1 SNHLY, CDR2 FYNNEI. The library was built from about 400 ng RNA with molecular barcoded adaptors for alpha/delta and beta/gamma chains. Each CDR3 protein is one row after TCRdb ran MiXCR on the reads. The sample contains 120,000 or so distinct CDR3 sequences, roughly 13% of which appear only once. Findings and limits, study-wide: RNA-seq captured clonotypes less deeply and reliably than IR-seq. Without single-read clonotypes, shared clonotype proportions correlated more between IR-seq and RNA-seq.

This clonotype appeared a few times. Its antigen is undetermined. The sequencing input was a population of CD138-negative cells sorted from bone marrow. This chain links TRBV2 with TRBJ2-5, with a tentative D call TRBD2 (6 bases). The receptor was isolated from a donor aged 40 or over with multiple myeloma. In DNA form, the CDR3 reads TGTGCCAGCAGTTTCCCGACTAGGCGGGAGACCCAGTACTTC. Residues: CASSFPTRRETQYF.